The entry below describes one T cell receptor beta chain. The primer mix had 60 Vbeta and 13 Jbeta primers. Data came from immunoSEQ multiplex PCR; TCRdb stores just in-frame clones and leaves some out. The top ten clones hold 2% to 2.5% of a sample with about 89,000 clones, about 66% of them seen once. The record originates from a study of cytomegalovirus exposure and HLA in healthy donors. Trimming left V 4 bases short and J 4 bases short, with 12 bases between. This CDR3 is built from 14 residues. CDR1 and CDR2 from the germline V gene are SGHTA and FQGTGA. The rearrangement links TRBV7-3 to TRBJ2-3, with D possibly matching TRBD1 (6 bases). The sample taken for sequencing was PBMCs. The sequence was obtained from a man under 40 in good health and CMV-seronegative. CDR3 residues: CASSSGTGSDTQYF. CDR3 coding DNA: TGTGCCAGCAGCTCTGGAACAGGGTCAGATACGCAGTATTTT.